Listed here are 23 T cell receptor beta chains from one sample, sequenced in a study of CD8 T cells in Susac syndrome. Roughly 0.5 to 1 ug RNA was reverse transcribed with random hexamers. TCRdb redid the calling of the immunoSEQ multiplex PCR reads with MiXCR, one entry per CDR3 protein. The data contain tens of thousands of distinct CDR3 sequences, roughly 93% of them seen just once; the ten biggest clones take up about 0.14%. The sample taken for sequencing was CD4+ T cells from PBMCs. All receptors derive from a human donor with Susac syndrome.

The genes are TRBV29-1 and TRBJ1-4; D ambiguous. V lost 5 bases and J lost 8, with 6 bases in between. Germline CDR1 and CDR2: SQVTM and ANQGSEA. The CDR3 totals 10 residues. The CDR3 sequence is CSVRKEKLFF. CDR3 DNA sequence: TGCAGCGTTCGAAAAGAAAAACTGTTTTTT.

V is TRBV3-1 and J is TRBJ2-3; 11 nucleotides line up with TRBD2. The germline gives CDR1 LGHDT, CDR2 YNNKEL (reference sequence). J lost 1 base, V lost 4 bases, and 7 bases had no gene match. This CDR3 spans 17 amino acids. In nucleotides, the CDR3 is TGTGCCAGCAGCCTTAGCGGGGGGGCTTGGGGCACAGATACGCAGTATTTT. This gives the protein CASSLSGGAWGTDTQYF.

The chain employs TRBV5-1 and TRBJ2-1; 9 nucleotides line up with TRBD2. With V trimmed by 4 bases and J by 10 bases, 15 bases remained unmatched. The CDR3 has 16 amino acids. CDR1 SGHRS and CDR2 YFSETQ come from the germline V gene. Written as DNA, the CDR3 is TGCGCCAGCAGCCTGGAGGGGACTAGCTCGGGTCAGGAGCAGTTCTTC. It yields the protein CASSLEGTSSGQEQFF. The entire variable domain, with the rest obtained from reference TRBV5-1 and TRBJ2-1, is as follows: KAGVTQTPRYLIKTRGQQVTLSCSPISGHRSVSWYQQTPGQGLQFLFEYFSETQRNKGNFPGRFSGRQFSNSRSEMNVSTLELGDSALYLCASSLEGTSSGQEQFFGPGTRLTVL.

The J gene is TRBJ2-3, the V gene TRBV2, with TRBD1 identical over 9 bases. The CDR3 extends over 17 amino acids. Germline assignment: CDR1 SNHLY and CDR2 FYNNEI. Germline trimming cut 6 bases from V and 2 bases from J; bases unmatched to any gene: 12. Here the CDR3 DNA reads TGTGCCAGCAGCGACATCGACAGGGGGATGGTCACAGATACGCAGTATTTT. Translation: CASSDIDRGMVTDTQYF.

Here the CDR3 DNA reads TGTGCCAGCAGCTTAGCTTGGGCAGGGGGCGGTCAGCCCCAGCATTTT. Residues: CASSLAWAGGGQPQHF. The chain couples TRBV7-2 to TRBJ1-5, with TRBD1 matching over 8 bases. Germline trimming cut 0 bases from V and 6 bases from J; bases unmatched to any gene: 7. This CDR3 has 16 residues. Per the germline V gene, CDR1 is SGHTA and CDR2 is FQGNSA.

The chain combines TRBV6-5 with TRBJ2-2; D not resolved. Trimming stripped 1 base from V and 8 bases from J, with 17 bases between. The CDR3 contains 16 residues. From germline, CDR1 is MNHEY and CDR2 SVGAGI. The CDR3 DNA follows: TGTGCCAGCAGTTACTACAAACCACCTTCACCAGGGGAGCTGTTTTTT. It yields the protein CASSYYKPPSPGELFF.

CDR3 loop: CSIGNSGNTIYF. CDR3 nucleotides: TGCAGCATAGGAAACTCTGGAAACACCATATATTTT. The V and J genes are TRBV29-1 and TRBJ1-3, with D uncertain. V was trimmed by 8 bases and J by 0 bases, leaving 8 bases between them. The CDR3 contains 12 residues. Germline V gene sequence: CDR1 SQVTM, CDR2 ANQGSEA.

V gene TRBV2 combines with J gene TRBJ2-7, with D possibly being TRBD2 (5 bases). Trimming removed 6 bases at V and 3 bases at J, with 21 bases between. CDR1 SNHLY and CDR2 FYNNEI come from the germline V gene. The CDR3 consists of 16 residues. CDR3 nucleotide sequence: TGTGCCAGCAGCGGAGTAGAGGGCCCTCAAATCTACGAGCAGTACTTC. It translates to CASSGVEGPQIYEQYF.

The rearrangement joins TRBV6-5 to TRBJ1-5, with D maybe TRBD1 (6 bases). This CDR3 region has 13 residues. V was shortened by 5 bases and J by 6 bases, with 11 bases between the two germline ends. Germline V CDR1 and CDR2: MNHEY, SVGAGI. The CDR3 reads CASSQQGSQPQHF. The CDR3 region has the DNA TGTGCCAGCAGTCAACAGGGATCTCAGCCCCAGCATTTT.

V and J are TRBV12-3 or TRBV12-4 and TRBJ1-5; D unclear. V lost 3 bases, J lost 10 bases, and 16 bases lay in between. The CDR3 spans 14 residues. DNA for the CDR3: TGTGCCAGCAGTTTTCGCCCCTACGGGTTTCCCCAGCATTTT. Encoded protein: CASSFRPYGFPQHF.

This chain connects TRBV28 to TRBJ1-2, with D tentatively TRBD1 (5 bases). Germline CDR1 is MDHEN and CDR2 is SYDVKM. V was clipped by 2 bases and J by 0 bases, with 16 bases between them. The CDR3 extends over 17 amino acids. The CDR3 DNA sequence: TGTGCCAGCAGTTTACCCCCAGGGAGGGGAACTAACTATGGCTACACCTTC. Translation gives CASSLPPGRGTNYGYTF.

The rearrangement joins TRBV7-2 to TRBJ2-4; D gene uncertain. V shed 10 bases and J shed 7 bases, with 11 bases lying between them. Germline CDR1 is SGHTA and CDR2 is FQGNSA. The CDR3 is 11 amino acids. CDR3 residues: CATSPRNIQYF. The CDR3 bases are TGTGCCACCTCCCCACGGAACATTCAGTACTTC.

The J gene is TRBJ1-5, the V gene TRBV12-3 or TRBV12-4; no definite D call. V shed 5 bases and J shed 1 base, with 15 bases lying between them. The CDR3 consists of 16 residues. CDR3 in DNA: TGTGCCAGCAGTCCCCAGGATTTGTTGAGCAATCAGCCCCAGCATTTT. Translating gives CASSPQDLLSNQPQHF.

The chain combines TRBV4-3 with TRBJ2-7; tentative D call: TRBD1 (5 bases). V was shortened by 0 bases and J by 0 bases, with 12 bases between the two germline ends. The CDR3 extends over 16 amino acids. Per the germline V gene, CDR1 is LGHNA and CDR2 is YSLEER. In DNA form, the CDR3 reads TGCGCCAGCAGCCAAGATTGGGGCAGTGACTCCTACGAGCAGTACTTC. Protein product: CASSQDWGSDSYEQYF.

The chain employs TRBV15 and TRBJ1-1; D possibly corresponds to TRBD1 (6 bases). Germline lookup yields CDR1 LNHNV and CDR2 YYDKDF (reference sequence). V dropped 0 bases and J dropped 4 bases, with 15 bases sitting between them. The CDR3 length is 16 residues. In nucleotides, the CDR3 is TGTGCCACCAGCAGAGATAGGGCAGGGGCGGCCACTGAAGCTTTCTTT. It specifies CATSRDRAGAATEAFF.

The chain joins TRBV19 to TRBJ2-4; D possibly corresponds to TRBD1 (5 bases). Trimming pared 3 bases from V and 2 bases from J, leaving 11 bases between. CDR3 size: 15 residues. Germline assignment: CDR1 LNHDA and CDR2 SQIVND (reference sequence). Here the CDR3 reads CASSILQGTKNIQYF. CDR3 bases: TGTGCCAGTAGTATCCTTCAGGGAACCAAAAACATTCAGTACTTC.

The J gene is TRBJ2-2, the V gene TRBV4-1; D is undetermined. V gave up 4 bases and J gave up 1 base, with 10 bases separating them. The germline CDR1 and CDR2 sequences are MGHRA and YSYEKL. The CDR3 sequence is 15 residues long. The CDR3 region is CASSPRVQNTGELFF. The CDR3 nucleotides read TGCGCCAGCAGCCCCCGGGTCCAGAACACCGGGGAGCTGTTTTTT.

V usage is TRBV9 and J usage is TRBJ1-2; 9 bases align to TRBD1. J gave up 6 bases and V 4 bases, and 25 bases lay outside the gene matches. Germline CDR1 and CDR2: SGDLS and YYNGEE. This CDR3 is 20 amino acids long. For the CDR3, the DNA is TGTGCCAGCAGCTCCCGGGGGAGGACCGGGACAGGGACTTTAGGGGATGGCTACACCTTC. It yields the protein CASSSRGRTGTGTLGDGYTF.

The rearrangement links TRBV5-6 to TRBJ1-2, with D possibly TRBD1 on 6 matching bases. The germline V gene encodes CDR1 SGHDT and CDR2 YYEEEE. V was clipped by 4 bases and J by 4 bases, with 17 bases between them. The CDR3 totals 15 residues. DNA for the CDR3: TGTGCCAGCAGCCCCGATCGGGGGGCGGGCTATGGCTACACCTTC. Amino acids: CASSPDRGAGYGYTF. The full variable domain, its missing parts supplied by reference TRBV5-6 and TRBJ1-2, is DAGVTQSPTHLIKTRGQQVTLRCSPKSGHDTVSWYQQALGQGPQFIFQYYEEEERQRGNFPDRFSGHQFPNYSSELNVNALLLGDSALYLCASSPDRGAGYGYTFGSGTRLTVV.

This clonotype was counted a single time. The V gene is TRBV7-8, the J gene TRBJ2-5; D call uncertain. The CDR3 has 14 residues. V lost 7 bases to trimming and J lost 0 bases, with 12 bases between them. Looked up from germline, CDR1 is SGHVS and CDR2 is FQNEAQ. The CDR3 here is CASTPRGYQETQYF. As DNA, the CDR3 is TGTGCCAGCACCCCCCGAGGCTACCAAGAGACCCAGTACTTC. The full variable domain, completed using reference TRBV7-8 and TRBJ2-5, is GAGVSQSPRYKVAKRGQDVALRCDPISGHVSLFWYQQALGQGPEFLTYFQNEAQLDKSGLPSDRFFAERPEGSVSTLKIQRTQQEDSAVYLCASTPRGYQETQYFGPGTRLLVL.

The CDR3 is CASSPRGWTPVRGELFF. The DNA for the CDR3 is TGTGCCAGTTCCCCGCGGGGCTGGACTCCGGTTCGAGGGGAGCTGTTTTTT. V and J are TRBV19 and TRBJ2-2, with D possibly TRBD2 on 6 matching bases. This CDR3 is built from 17 residues. Trimming took 8 bases from V and 8 from J, leaving 27 bases between them. Germline assignment: CDR1 LNHDA and CDR2 SQIVND (reference sequence).

V is TRBV7-6 and J is TRBJ2-7, with D possibly being TRBD1 (6 bases). V lost 8 bases and J 4 bases, leaving 15 bases between the germline ends. CDR1 is SGHVS, CDR2 FNYEAQ, per germline. The CDR3 extends over 13 amino acids. The CDR3 spells CASASGHRYEQYF. In nucleotides, the CDR3 is TGTGCCAGCGCGTCGGGACATCGATACGAGCAGTACTTC.

The chain has TRBV4-2 and TRBJ2-1; D possibly matches TRBD1 or TRBD2 (6 bases each). V was cut by 1 base and J by 6 bases, with 10 bases left in between. The germline V gene encodes CDR1 LGHNA and CDR2 YNFKEQ. CDR3 length: 14 amino acids. The CDR3 DNA reads as TGTGCCAGCAGCCAAGGTGGAGGGGGCAATGAGCAGTTCTTC. Encoded protein: CASSQGGGGNEQFF.